This T cell receptor (beta chain) is from a study of shared clonotypes between healthy human individuals. V was pared by 2 bases and J by 1 base, with 1 base of the junction left unmatched. Per germline, CDR1 LNHNV and CDR2 YYDKDF (reference sequence). This CDR3 is built from 15 residues. Genomic DNA (from each subset) was split evenly across several immunoSEQ plates. Assay used: immunoSEQ multiplex PCR; TCRdb lists only in-frame clones, some missing. The sample yields roughly 2 million clones, nearly 97% seen once. This chain joins TRBV15 and TRBJ1-1; 10 nucleotides match TRBD1. The sequence was obtained from a man younger than 35 in good health. The sequenced material came from naive CD4+ T cells sorted from blood. Described subset: CD45RA+ positively selected. The CDR3 spells CATSRWDRGNTEAFF. CDR3 DNA: TGTGCCACCAGCAGATGGGACAGGGGGAACACTGAAGCTTTCTTT.